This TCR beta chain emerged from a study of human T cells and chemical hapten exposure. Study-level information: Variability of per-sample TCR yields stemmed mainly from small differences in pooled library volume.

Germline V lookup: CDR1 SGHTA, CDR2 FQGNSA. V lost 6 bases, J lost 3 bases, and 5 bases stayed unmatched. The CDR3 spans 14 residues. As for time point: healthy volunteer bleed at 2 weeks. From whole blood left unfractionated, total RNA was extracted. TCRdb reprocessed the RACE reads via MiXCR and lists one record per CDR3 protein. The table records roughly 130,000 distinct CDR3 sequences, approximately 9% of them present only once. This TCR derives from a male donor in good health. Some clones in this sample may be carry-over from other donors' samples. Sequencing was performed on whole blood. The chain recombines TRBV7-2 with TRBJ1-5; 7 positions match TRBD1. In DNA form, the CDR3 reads TGTGCCAGCAGGCCGACAGGGCCCAATCAGCCCCAGCATTTT. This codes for CASRPTGPNQPQHF.